The 31 T cell receptor beta chains below come from one sample, sequenced in a study of cytomegalovirus exposure and HLA in healthy donors. Primers for the PCR totalled 60 Vbeta and 13 Jbeta. Repertoires were generated with immunoSEQ multiplex PCR, while TCRdb's copy carries only in-frame clones and drops some. This table has about 140,000 clones, around four fifths appearing once. Source material: PBMCs. These receptors were obtained from a man between 25 and 39 years old in good health and CMV-seropositive.

This chain links TRBV7-6 with TRBJ2-2, with TRBD2 matching over 9 bases. V trimming: 0 bases; J trimming: 5 bases; junction bases outside the gene matches: 1. The germline gives CDR1 SGHVS, CDR2 FNYEAQ. This CDR3 spans 15 amino acids. CDR3 residues: CASSLALAGTGELFF. CDR3 nucleotides: TGTGCCAGCAGCTTAGCTCTAGCGGGGACCGGGGAGCTGTTTTTT. The variable domain in full, completed from reference TRBV7-6 and TRBJ2-2, reads GAGVSQSPRYKVTKRGQDVALRCDPISGHVSLYWYRQALGQGPEFLTYFNYEAQQDKSGLPNDRFSAERPEGSISTLTIQRTEQRDSAMYRCASSLALAGTGELFFGEGSRLTVL.

The gene calls are TRBV9 and TRBJ1-2; D might be TRBD1 (5 bases). Germline values: CDR1 SGDLS, CDR2 YYNGEE. Trimming cost V 3 bases and J 4 bases, with 19 bases left between them. The CDR3 consists of 16 residues. CDR3 DNA: TGTGCCAGCAGCGCCGCGGAGGGGTCGGACATCTATGGCTACACCTTC. It encodes CASSAAEGSDIYGYTF.

This clone was found once. The chain couples TRBV7-6 to TRBJ2-5, with TRBD2 matching 9 bases. Trimming at V came to 1 base and at J to 1 base, leaving 7 bases not matched to a gene. Germline CDR1 reads SGHVS; CDR2 reads FNYEAQ. CDR3 length: 17 amino acids. CDR3 nucleotides: TGTGCCAGCAGCTTAGAGGGGGAGCGGGGGGCCCAAGAGACCCAGTACTTC. Protein sequence: CASSLEGERGAQETQYF.

The genes are TRBV6-5 and TRBJ1-3, with 10 positions matching TRBD1. V lost 6 bases and J lost 4; bases outside the gene matches: 6. The CDR3 length is 15 residues. Germline V CDR1 and CDR2: MNHEY, SVGAGI. Here the CDR3 reads CASSPDRGQGNTIYF. CDR3 DNA: TGTGCCAGCAGCCCCGACAGGGGGCAAGGAAACACCATATATTTT.

This clone was recorded a few times. This chain uses TRBV4-1 with TRBJ1-2, with TRBD1 matching 10 bases. This CDR3 contains 14 residues. Per germline, CDR1 MGHRA and CDR2 YSYEKL. V was clipped by 1 base and J by 8 bases; unmatched bases: 4. The CDR3 region is CASSQAGQGRGYTF. The CDR3 DNA follows: TGCGCCAGCAGCCAAGCGGGACAGGGGAGAGGCTACACCTTC.

This clone was detected a few times. CDR3 nucleotide sequence: TGTGCCAGCAGCGTCGGACAGACCAATAATGAAAAACTGTTTTTT. Protein sequence: CASSVGQTNNEKLFF. The chain couples TRBV2 to TRBJ1-4; a possible D gene is TRBD1 (6 bases). The ends were cut back, 6 bases at V and 4 bases at J, with 15 bases in the middle. This CDR3 has 15 residues. CDR1 and CDR2 (germline): SNHLY, FYNNEI.

This clone was seen just once. One end of the junction does not line up with germline, which may come from a read error. The gene calls are TRBV5-6 and TRBJ2-1; 7 bases agree with TRBD2. CDR3 length: 16 amino acids. Germline CDR1 SGHDT, CDR2 YYEEEE. The CDR3 nucleotides read TGTGCCAGCAGCTTCCAACTAGCGAAATCCTACGATGAGCAGTTCTTC. This translates into CASSFQLAKSYDEQFF.

The V and J genes are TRBV7-3 and TRBJ2-2; 8 nucleotides agree with TRBD2. J was trimmed by 6 bases and V by 4 bases; bases with no gene match: 7. Germline V gene data show CDR1 as SGHTA and CDR2 as FQGTGA. This CDR3 region has 15 residues. Written as DNA, the CDR3 is TGTGCCAGCAGCTCCCTAGCGGGTGGGGCCGGGGAGCTGTTTTTT. Translation gives CASSSLAGGAGELFF.

CDR3 amino acids: CATSRPSLAGADTQYF. The DNA of the CDR3 is TGTGCCACCAGCAGACCCTCACTAGCGGGGGCAGATACGCAGTATTTT. The chain is built from TRBV15 and TRBJ2-3; 11 bases are shared with TRBD2. The CDR3 length is 16 residues. The germline V gene has CDR1 LNHNV and CDR2 YYDKDF (reference sequence). The V segment lost 2 bases and the J segment 4 bases; nucleotides outside the gene matches: 5. The full variable domain, rest sourced from reference TRBV15 and TRBJ2-3, is DAMVIQNPRYQVTQFGKPVTLSCSQTLNHNVMYWYQQKSSQAPKLLFHYYDKDFNNEADTPDNFQSRRPNTSFCFLDIRSPGLGDTAMYLCATSRPSLAGADTQYFGPGTRLTVL.

The chain employs TRBV5-1 and TRBJ2-2; D is perhaps TRBD1 (6 bases). With 0 bases removed from V and 3 bases from J, the gap between germline ends came to 12 bases. The CDR3 length is 16 residues. CDR1 is SGHRS and CDR2 is YFSETQ in the germline V gene. CDR3 amino acids: CASSLVAGADTGELFF. The CDR3 region has the DNA TGCGCCAGCAGCTTGGTGGCAGGGGCGGACACCGGGGAGCTGTTTTTT.

This rearrangement joins TRBV6-5 to TRBJ2-2, with a tentative D call TRBD2 (6 bases). The CDR3 length is 13 residues. Trimming cost V 5 bases and J 5 bases, with 9 bases left between them. From germline, CDR1 is MNHEY and CDR2 SVGAGI. The CDR3 loop reads CASSPEGTGELFF. CDR3 nucleotide sequence: TGTGCCAGCAGTCCGGAGGGGACCGGGGAGCTGTTTTTT.

This chain connects TRBV2 to TRBJ2-3; unclear D gene. Trimming stripped 3 bases from V and 4 bases from J, with 8 bases between. CDR3 length equals 13 residues. Germline V gives CDR1 SNHLY, CDR2 FYNNEI. The CDR3 DNA reads as TGTGCCAGCAGTGACCCCATAGCAGATACGCAGTATTTT. This encodes CASSDPIADTQYF.

This chain links TRBV6-1 with TRBJ1-3; D unclear. V was shortened by 8 bases and J by 8 bases, with 13 bases between the two germline ends. Germline values: CDR1 MNHNS, CDR2 SASEGT. The CDR3 contains 12 residues. The CDR3 coding sequence is TGTGCCAGCGGAGTCCATCGGGACACCATATATTTT. Encoded protein: CASGVHRDTIYF.

The J gene is TRBJ1-2, the V gene TRBV6-1; possible D gene TRBD1, 6 bases. CDR1 MNHNS and CDR2 SASEGT come from the germline V gene. V was clipped by 7 bases and J by 8 bases, with 20 bases between them. The CDR3 is made up of 14 amino acids. CDR3 in DNA: TGTGCCAGCACTTGGGGGCAGGGAGGGGCGGGCTACACCTTC. This gives the protein CASTWGQGGAGYTF.

The chain couples TRBV5-1 to TRBJ2-3, with TRBD2 as a possible D gene (5 bases). The germline CDR1 and CDR2 sequences are SGHRS and YFSETQ. The CDR3 spans 13 residues. The V end lost 2 bases, the J end lost 2 bases, and 6 bases lay between the germline ends. The CDR3 sequence is CASSFRDTDTQYF. The CDR3 region has the DNA TGCGCCAGCAGCTTTCGGGACACAGATACGCAGTATTTT.

This rearrangement joins TRBV23-1 to TRBJ1-5; D unresolved. TRBV23-1 is given ORF status, its function remaining uncertain. V was shortened by 8 bases and J by 7 bases, with 30 bases between the two germline ends. The CDR3 contains 18 residues. The CDR3: CASRGWSAFSRRRQPQHF. CDR3 sequence (DNA): TGCGCCAGCCGGGGATGGAGTGCTTTTTCCCGGAGGCGACAGCCCCAGCATTTT.

This CDR3 is CASTQGNYNSPLHF. The CDR3 region has the DNA TGTGCCAGCACCCAGGGAAACTATAATTCACCCCTCCACTTT. The chain is built from TRBV6-1 and TRBJ1-6, with D tentatively TRBD1 (5 bases). Between the trimmed V and J ends, which lost 7 bases and 3 bases, there was a span of 10 bases. The germline V gene encodes CDR1 MNHNS and CDR2 SASEGT. The CDR3 is 14 residues long.

The CDR3 is CASSYEPGREGGYTF. CDR3 sequence (DNA): TGTGCCAGCAGCTACGAACCAGGGAGGGAAGGTGGCTACACCTTC. The chain recombines TRBV7-8 with TRBJ1-2; a possible D gene is TRBD1 (5 bases). Germline values: CDR1 SGHVS, CDR2 FQNEAQ. The length of the CDR3 is 15 residues. Trimming stripped 4 bases from V and 7 bases from J, with 19 bases between.

V gene TRBV18 combines with J gene TRBJ2-7; 8 nucleotides agree with TRBD1. Trimming removed 0 bases from V and 2 bases from J; junction bases left unmatched: 9. Germline assignment: CDR1 KGHSH and CDR2 LQKENI. The CDR3 runs to 17 residues. CDR3 protein: CASSPPHPRDRTYEQYF. Written as DNA, the CDR3 is TGTGCCAGCTCACCACCGCATCCCCGGGACAGGACCTACGAGCAGTACTTC.

This chain links TRBV19 with TRBJ1-5; D possibly corresponds to TRBD1 (5 bases). CDR1 LNHDA and CDR2 SQIVND come from the germline V gene (reference sequence). V lost 5 bases to trimming and J lost 2 bases, with 16 bases between them. CDR3 size: 16 residues. The CDR3 region has the DNA TGTGCCAGTAGTGGAACGGGGGGTAGGCGCAATCAGCCCCAGCATTTT. It encodes CASSGTGGRRNQPQHF.

This chain connects TRBV19 to TRBJ1-5; 8 bases fit TRBD1. This CDR3 is built from 18 residues. The germline V gene has CDR1 LNHDA and CDR2 SQIVND (reference sequence). The J segment lost 1 base and the V segment lost 8 bases, leaving 16 bases of the junction unmatched. The CDR3 DNA follows: TGTGCCAGTGTGGGAGGACAGGGTAAGTCGGGGAGCAATCAGCCCCAGCATTTT. It translates to CASVGGQGKSGSNQPQHF.

The chain couples TRBV7-2 to TRBJ2-2, with TRBD1 matching 11 bases. With 5 bases clipped from V and 4 bases from J, the junction kept 9 bases outside the gene matches. Germline V gene lookup returns CDR1 SGHTA and CDR2 FQGNSA. The CDR3 is 17 amino acids. The CDR3 DNA is TGTGCCAGCAGCCGGGACGTGGGGACAGGGGGCACCGGGGAGCTGTTTTTT. Amino acids: CASSRDVGTGGTGELFF.

The chain carries TRBV4-1 and TRBJ2-1; 10 nucleotides line up with TRBD2. Germline-derived CDR1 and CDR2 are MGHRA and YSYEKL. V trimming: 5 bases; J trimming: 6 bases; junction bases outside the gene matches: 7. This CDR3 is built from 15 residues. The DNA for the CDR3 is TGCGCCAGCAGCGCCCTAGCGGGGGTGGGCAATGAGCAGTTCTTC. This gives the protein CASSALAGVGNEQFF.

This clone has only one observation. The chain recombines TRBV5-1 with TRBJ2-7; no definite D call. Germline CDR1 and CDR2: SGHRS and YFSETQ. Trimming stripped 2 bases from V and 2 bases from J, with 26 bases between. This CDR3 has 19 amino acids. This CDR3 is CASSLRAPSIVNFPYEQYF. Written as DNA, the CDR3 is TGCGCCAGCAGCTTACGAGCCCCCTCGATTGTTAATTTTCCCTACGAGCAGTACTTC.

This rearrangement joins TRBV5-4 to TRBJ2-1; maybe TRBD2 (5 bases). The V and J ends lost 4 bases and 0 bases respectively, with 11 bases between them. The CDR3 is made up of 15 amino acids. Germline V lookup: CDR1 SGHNT, CDR2 YYREEE (reference sequence). For the CDR3, the DNA is TGTGCCAGCAGCGAGGACTGGAGCTCCTACAATGAGCAGTTCTTC. This encodes CASSEDWSSYNEQFF.

The CDR3 region has the DNA TGTGCCTGGAGTTCAATAGGGGGGGCAGATACGCAGTATTTT. Translated: CAWSSIGGADTQYF. The V gene is TRBV30, the J gene TRBJ2-3; D may be TRBD2 (7 bases). The V end was cut by 2 bases, the J end by 4 bases, with 13 bases between. This CDR3 spans 14 amino acids. Germline V gene lookup returns CDR1 GTSNPN and CDR2 SVGIG (reference sequence).

This chain links TRBV19 with TRBJ1-5, with TRBD1 matching over 8 bases. Trimming cost V 5 bases and J 3 bases; bases outside gene matches: 12. Per germline, CDR1 LNHDA and CDR2 SQIVND (reference sequence). CDR3 length equals 17 residues. The CDR3 DNA follows: TGTGCCAGTAGTGATATGAGGGACAGGTTTATCAATCAGCCCCAGCATTTT. Translating it yields CASSDMRDRFINQPQHF.

This chain connects TRBV28 to TRBJ1-2; TRBD1 matches 7 bases. The CDR3 has 13 amino acids. The ends lost 4 bases at V and 3 bases at J; junction bases unmatched: 2. Germline V lookup: CDR1 MDHEN, CDR2 SYDVKM. The CDR3 bases are TGTGCCAGCAGTTCACAGGGGCACTATGGCTACACCTTC. This gives the protein CASSSQGHYGYTF.

The V call is TRBV7-9, the J call TRBJ1-1; the D gene is possibly TRBD1 (6 bases). The germline V gene has CDR1 SEHNR and CDR2 FQNEAQ (reference sequence). V shed 5 bases and J shed 0 bases, with 10 bases lying between them. The CDR3 is 14 amino acids. CDR3 nucleotides: TGTGCCAGCAGCGCAGGGGATATGAACACTGAAGCTTTCTTT. Translating gives CASSAGDMNTEAFF. The variable domain in full, completed from reference TRBV7-9 and TRBJ1-1, reads DTGVSQNPRHKITKRGQNVTFRCDPISEHNRLYWYRQTLGQGPEFLTYFQNEAQLEKSRLLSDRFSAERPKGSFSTLEIQRTEQGDSAMYLCASSAGDMNTEAFFGQGTRLTVV.

The V and J genes are TRBV28 and TRBJ1-5; 8 nucleotides match TRBD1. CDR1 is MDHEN, CDR2 SYDVKM, per germline. V was pared by 8 bases and J by 9 bases, with 12 bases of the junction left unmatched. The CDR3 is 14 residues long. The CDR3 reads CASVQGDESGPQHF. For the CDR3, the DNA is TGTGCCAGCGTACAGGGGGACGAAAGTGGGCCCCAGCATTTT.

This clone was seen just once. The J gene is TRBJ2-3, the V gene TRBV19, with 10 positions matching TRBD2. Per germline, CDR1 LNHDA and CDR2 SQIVND (reference sequence). This CDR3 spans 17 amino acids. V was pared by 1 base and J by 4 bases, with 8 bases of the junction left unmatched. CDR3 DNA sequence: TGTGCCAGTAGTATAGGAATAGCGGGAGGAGTCCCAGATACGCAGTATTTT. Translated: CASSIGIAGGVPDTQYF.